This TCR beta chain derives from a study of cytomegalovirus exposure and HLA in healthy donors (dated by TCRdb to about 2017). Some background on the complete study: An earlier analysis of 550 to 700 of the donors reported more than 250 Gb of sequence data and around 110 million unique TCR beta sequences from about 200 million T cells. An early release that covered roughly 600 HLA-typed donors contained approximately 300 gigabases of sequencing data and about 84 million unique TCR sequences. Of the approximately 370 genotyped donors, over 80% were placed in the genetic ancestry cluster associated with self-reported Caucasian donors. The study was designed to test whether signatures of past pathogen exposure could be identified by cataloging public T cell receptors. The study used immunosequencing to profile the T cell repertoires of 670 or so subjects and linked those repertoires to cytomegalovirus serostatus. In addition to the first cohort of around 670 subjects, a separate validation cohort of over 90 different subjects was used. The study combined high-throughput TCR immunosequencing, statistical association of individual TCRs with disease status, and machine learning to predict cytomegalovirus infection status. A later analysis re-analyzed previously published TCR beta repertoires from about 600 donors and added high-resolution HLA genotyping to study TCR occurrence patterns. In the later analysis, no new phenotypic data were used to find candidate immune exposures; instead, reliance was placed on TCR beta sequences and their occurrence across donors. An earlier analysis of roughly 600 of the donors used high-throughput TCR beta sequencing to judge whether each TCR beta V gene segment behaved as functional or pseudogenic. Donor age, sex, ethnicity and CMV serostatus were collected together with the repertoire data. Genome-wide SNP genotypes for about 65% of the 666 donors were used in a later genetic analysis, which treated that subset as a discovery cohort. Every repertoire in the discovery cohort had been generated on one and the same sequencing platform. Both class I and class II loci were covered by HLA typing, at four-digit resolution. Typing coverage varied by locus: about 620-630 donors for A, B, C, DRB1 and DQB1; more than 500 for DQA1; approximately 610 for DPA1; around 490 for DPB1. Four or five DR-DQ haplotypes were handled as single units for association and clustering, since linkage in the cohort was strong. Among 300 to 500 genotyped donors of the cohort, an average of around 250,000 unique TCR beta nucleotide sequences was sequenced per donor, of which about 19% were non-productive. The paper as a whole reports these results and caveats: Because counts were too low, roughly 17 rarely observed V segments, including chromosome 9 orphons, were left out of the earlier analysis of some 640 of the donors. A further reported finding was that TCR beta sequences accurately predicted the HLA-A and HLA-B alleles for most subjects in the first cohort. Because some donors lacked HLA typing at each locus, the association tests relied only on the typed subset. According to a later analysis, parvovirus B19, influenza, CMV and Epstein-Barr virus appeared linked to several top co-occurrence clusters. Only TCR beta chains were sequenced in this cohort, and the absence of alpha or paired-chain data limited detectable features. In a later analysis, HLA-associated TCR beta chains showed more clonal expansion and lower generation probabilities than non-associated chains that were equally common. For the cohort, immune exposure information was limited to CMV serostatus. A later analysis found that most CMV-associated TCR beta chains appeared HLA-restricted, with HLA associations seemingly driven largely by CMV exposure. A cluster of highly shared sequence variants was judged likely to represent a technical artifact of the sequencing pipeline. Broadly in line with IMGT annotations, most TCR beta V segments showed up in productive rearrangements about 90% or about 30% of the time in an earlier analysis of 587 of the donors. In the study, some 180 TCR beta chains were listed as associated with cytomegalovirus. A later analysis associated about 17,000 TCR beta sequences with specific HLA alleles at a false discovery rate of 0.05. Correlated functional status among segregating V segments might reflect linkage disequilibrium, but an unknown experimental factor could not be ruled out. The authors suggested that the approach could potentially be generalized to other disease states and immunological phenotypes. The classifier was reported to diagnose cytomegalovirus status with high specificity and sensitivity in both the original cohort and the validation cohort. While some public TCRs were present in many individuals, most TCR sequences turned up only very rarely across donors. V-gene and J-gene trimming of TCR beta chains was associated with a missense DCLRE1C variant in a later genetic analysis, and the association was replicated in an independent cohort. A few of the identified cytomegalovirus-associated TCR beta chains were confirmed in vitro to be specific for cytomegalovirus antigens. When HLA alleles, especially DR and DQ, strongly co-occurred, attributing TCR associations to individual alleles was difficult. A later analysis found that TCR association rates varied across HLA loci, with DRB1 alleles showing the most associated TCRs and HLA-C alleles the fewest. Roughly uniform sequencing depth across donors was assumed in presence/absence analyses, although this assumption may not hold. Some IMGT-functional V segments, including TRBV6-2 and TRBV6-3, could not be distinguished by the 87-base-pair reads and were therefore excluded. A later genetic analysis reported fewer N-insertions in productive TCRs among donors in an Asian-associated ancestry cluster than the approximately 700-donor mean.

From the germline V gene, CDR1 is MDHEN and CDR2 is SYDVKM. The CDR3 covers 15 residues, taking in both the cysteine and the phenylalanine. Left in the record is the CDR3 DNA by itself, 45 bases read in frame from the first base. V lost 4 bases and J lost 4 bases; the stretch between them is 13 bases long. Libraries were made using the immunoSEQ multiplex PCR assay. The multiplex PCR relied on a mix of 60 forward primers for TCR Vbeta segments and 13 reverse primers for TCR Jbeta segments. Amplification of the CDR3 region of rearranged TCR beta genes was performed with a multiplex PCR assay on genomic DNA. The amplified TCR beta libraries were sequenced on the Illumina HiSeq System as 87-base-pair reads. For the original study's pipeline: Across the 670 or so repertoires, a later analysis counted 80 million or so unique TCR beta chains, 8.5 million to 12 million of which were shared by at least two donors. Raw reads were error-corrected and collapsed into unique sequences with a nearest-neighbor algorithm that merged closely related sequences to remove PCR and sequencing errors. Alignment of CDR3 sequences to IMGT reference sequences was used to assign V, D and J gene segments. For a sequence to be retained, a match of at least six nucleotides was required to both a V gene segment and a J gene segment. Rearrangements were classified as productive when the CDR3 lacked stop codons and remained in frame with V and J, and all other rearrangements were classified as non-productive. CDR3 was defined by IMGT convention, running from the second conserved V-encoded cysteine to the conserved J-encoded phenylalanine. In an earlier analysis of just under 600 of the donors, sequences lacking an unambiguous match to a single V gene segment were excluded. An earlier analysis of some 500 of the donors classified V segments as functional when productive rearrangements were above 56.7% and as segregating when the standard deviation between donors was above 5%. To diagnose cytomegalovirus status from the catalog of TCR beta chain sequences, a statistical classification framework was built. V and J gene assignment, in a later analysis, came from comparing TCR nucleotide sequences with IMGT/GENE-DB human TR gene sequences. The TCRdist pipeline was used in a later analysis to assign CDR3 sequences and most-parsimonious VDJ recombination scenarios. In a later analysis, each TCR beta chain was defined by its CDR3 amino acid sequence together with its V-gene family, and reads without a unique V-gene family were excluded. A later analysis removed several hundred highly shared, low-generation-probability nucleotide sequences to deal with suspected cross-contamination and a sequencing artifact. In a later analysis, a clonal expansion index for each public chain was calculated from normalized within-repertoire ranks of inferred template counts. A later analysis computed generation probabilities with a VDJ recombination model fitted to out-of-frame rearrangements, and checked the results against IGoR. In a later analysis, TCR-TCR, TCR-HLA and TCR-CMV co-occurrence was scored with hypergeometric tests, and a repertoire-size bias correction was applied to TCR pairs. To estimate false discovery rates, a later analysis permuted the HLA or CMV assignments 20 times. A later analysis grouped co-occurring TCRs with DBSCAN, adding TCRdist sequence similarity when clustering within HLA-allele-positive subsets. Co-occurrence clustering excluded repertoires with fewer than 30,000 or more than 120,000 public chains, plus five with anomalous nucleotide sharing. TCRdb holds this immuneACCESS table with in-frame rearrangements only. Some clones are missing; in checked studies, unresolved V genes explain under half, and the rest has no known cause. The DNA was the basis for D and trimming; V, J and clone size are from that table. For this sample the table gives about 150,000 clones, of which 74% were detected only once. The ten largest make up roughly 2.2% of the sample.

Regarding this clone: Its target antigen remains unknown. Per-base qualities were not stored, and no clone one base away is much larger.

In total, approximately 610 healthy bone marrow donors made up the cohort. At the time of sampling, all cohort members were nominally healthy, though unrecorded immune exposures were likely present. The donor tested CMV seronegative, placing the donor among the roughly 340 seronegative members of the cohort. Every donor gave a peripheral blood sample, and the peripheral blood mononuclear cells from that sample were used for TCR beta sequencing. The Qiagen DNeasy Blood Extraction Kit was used to extract genomic DNA from the blood cell samples. This TCR was sampled from a young man in good health and CMV-seronegative. The V and J genes are TRBV28 and TRBJ1-4; no D gene call is confident. The sample taken for sequencing was PBMCs. At the DNA level, the sequence is TGTGCCAGCAGTTCCACCCGTACTGTTAATGAAAAACTGTTTTTT. The resulting protein is CASSSTRTVNEKLFF.